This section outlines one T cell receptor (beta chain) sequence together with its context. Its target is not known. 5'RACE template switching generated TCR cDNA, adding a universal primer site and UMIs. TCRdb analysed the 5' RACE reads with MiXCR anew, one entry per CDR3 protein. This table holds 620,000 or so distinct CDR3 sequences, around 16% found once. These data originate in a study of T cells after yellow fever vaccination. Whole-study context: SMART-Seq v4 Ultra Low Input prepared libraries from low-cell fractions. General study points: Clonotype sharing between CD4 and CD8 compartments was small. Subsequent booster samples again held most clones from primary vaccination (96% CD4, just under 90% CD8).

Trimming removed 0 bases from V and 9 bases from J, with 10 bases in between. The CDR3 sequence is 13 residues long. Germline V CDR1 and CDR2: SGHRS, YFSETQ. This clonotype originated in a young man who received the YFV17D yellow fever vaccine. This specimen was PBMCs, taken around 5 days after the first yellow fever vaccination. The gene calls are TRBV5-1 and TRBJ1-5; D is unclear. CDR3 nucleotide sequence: TGCGCCAGCAGCTTGGAGGGCTCCGGGCCCCAGCATTTT. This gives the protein CASSLEGSGPQHF.